One sample yielded the 23 T cell receptor beta chains listed below, sequenced in a study of blood T cells in healthy people across ages (dated by TCRdb to between 2014 and 2017). Libraries were built with 5' RACE. Sequenced on an Illumina HiSeq 2500. A second PCR of 7 to 11 cycles was run with a J-beta primer mix and a sample-barcoded 5' primer. In-frame beta chains were kept once TCRdb had trimmed the public reads at Q25 with fastp and called clones with MiXCR. Every entry covers one CDR3 protein and lists the most common genes and DNA from its rows. This sample comprises about 800,000 distinct CDR3 sequences, 55% to 75% of them detected only once. Roughly 22% of the sample lies in the top ten. The specimen was blood. The receptors shown here come from a man aged 25 to 45 in good health.

This chain joins TRBV20-1 and TRBJ2-3; 7 bases are shared with TRBD2. The CDR3 loop spans 14 amino acids. Germline assignment: CDR1 DFQATT and CDR2 SNEGSKA (reference sequence). V lost 2 bases and J lost 6; bases outside the gene matches: 8. CDR3 residues: CSARMAGVADTQYF. The CDR3 DNA sequence: TGCAGTGCTAGAATGGCGGGAGTCGCCGATACGCAGTATTTT.

This chain uses TRBV12-3 or TRBV12-4 with TRBJ2-5; D perhaps matches TRBD1 (6 bases). The CDR3 totals 14 residues. V was trimmed by 7 bases and J by 2 bases, leaving 14 bases between them. In nucleotides, the CDR3 is TGTGCCAGCACCGGACAGACTTCACAAGAGACCCAGTACTTC. This sequence encodes CASTGQTSQETQYF.

This rearrangement joins TRBV4-2 to TRBJ1-5; the D is unclear. Germline CDR1 LGHNA, CDR2 YNFKEQ. The CDR3 is made up of 14 amino acids. V lost 1 base and J 0 bases, leaving 4 bases between the germline ends. CDR3 coding DNA: TGTGCCAGCAGCCAAGTAGATAGCAATCAGCCCCAGCATTTT. The encoded protein is CASSQVDSNQPQHF.

V is TRBV20-1 and J is TRBJ2-5, with 10 bases that match TRBD2. Germline V gene lookup returns CDR1 DFQATT and CDR2 SNEGSKA (reference sequence). CDR3 length: 15 residues. J was trimmed by 5 bases and V by 0 bases; bases with no gene match: 6. The CDR3 nucleotides are TGCAGTGCTAGAGAACTAGCGGGACCAGGGGAGACCCAGTACTTC. This encodes CSARELAGPGETQYF.

The chain joins TRBV5-1 to TRBJ1-2; TRBD1 might be the D (5 bases). V was clipped by 0 bases and J by 3 bases, with 18 bases between them. There are 17 residues in the CDR3. The V gene's germline CDR1 is SGHRS and CDR2 YFSETQ. The CDR3 bases are TGCGCCAGCAGCTTGGAAGGGCAGGGTTGGTTGGACTATGGCTACACCTTC. It translates to CASSLEGQGWLDYGYTF.

This clonotype appeared a few times. This chain connects TRBV20-1 to TRBJ2-7, with TRBD2 matching 12 bases. The CDR3 has 18 residues. Per germline, CDR1 DFQATT and CDR2 SNEGSKA (reference sequence). Losses at the gene ends were 5 bases for V and 4 bases for J; bases not matched to a gene: 18. In nucleotides, the CDR3 is TGCAGTGCTTCCCCTAGACTAGCGGGAGTAGTGTTAGGGTACGAGCAGTACTTC. Translating it yields CSASPRLAGVVLGYEQYF.

This clonotype was seen a few times. The chain has TRBV29-1 and TRBJ2-7, with D hard to call. Germline CDR1 is SQVTM and CDR2 is ANQGSEA. The V and J ends lost 1 base and 6 bases respectively, with 13 bases between them. This CDR3 contains 13 residues. The CDR3 reads CSVEVLGVGEQYF. The DNA for the CDR3 is TGCAGCGTTGAAGTACTCGGTGTTGGCGAGCAGTACTTC.

This chain joins TRBV24-1 and TRBJ1-2, with D possibly being TRBD1 (6 bases). CDR1 is KGHDR and CDR2 is SFDVKD in the germline V gene. CDR3 length equals 17 residues. V was cut by 2 bases and J by 7 bases, with 22 bases left in between. CDR3 nucleotide sequence: TGTGCCACCAGTGATTCCATCGGACAAGGGGGTAGTGGTGGCTACACCTTC. This sequence encodes CATSDSIGQGGSGGYTF.

The chain uses TRBV7-9 and TRBJ2-3; D remains unclear. V lost 2 bases to trimming and J lost 2 bases, with 11 bases between them. Germline values: CDR1 SEHNR, CDR2 FQNEAQ (reference sequence). The CDR3 is 15 residues long. The CDR3 loop reads CASSLWVTNTDTQYF. CDR3 DNA sequence: TGTGCCAGCAGCTTATGGGTGACCAACACAGATACGCAGTATTTT.

This clonotype was counted at least ten times. The V call is TRBV7-2, the J call TRBJ2-3; D is unresolved. The V gene lost 2 bases and the J gene lost 3 bases, with 9 bases spanning the gap. The length of the CDR3 is 14 residues. CDR1 SGHTA and CDR2 FQGNSA come from the germline V gene. The CDR3 sequence is CASSLSGSTDTQYF. CDR3 bases: TGTGCCAGCAGCTTATCGGGTTCTACAGATACGCAGTATTTT.

This clonotype was picked up a small number of times. V gene TRBV4-2 combines with J gene TRBJ1-2; unclear D gene. This CDR3 has 15 residues. V lost 0 bases to trimming and J lost 4 bases, with 12 bases between them. Germline CDR1 LGHNA, CDR2 YNFKEQ. DNA of the CDR3: TGTGCCAGCAGCCAAGAGTTGGCGGAGCCCTATGGCTACACCTTC. It codes for CASSQELAEPYGYTF.

This sequence joins TRBV29-1 and TRBJ2-1, with 8 bases lining up with TRBD1. Germline assignment: CDR1 SQVTM and CDR2 ANQGSEA. This CDR3 is 13 amino acids long. In DNA, the CDR3 is TGCAGTCTAAGGACAGGGTCTTCCAATGAGCAGTTCTTC. Protein sequence: CSLRTGSSNEQFF.

This clonotype appeared a few times. The chain carries TRBV20-1 and TRBJ2-3; D possibly uses TRBD1 or TRBD2 (6 bases each). CDR3 size: 14 residues. The V gene's germline CDR1 is DFQATT and CDR2 SNEGSKA (reference sequence). Trimming pared 3 bases from V and 5 bases from J, leaving 15 bases between. The CDR3 region is CSASKGGAVDTQYF. The CDR3 DNA reads as TGCAGTGCTAGTAAGGGGGGTGCGGTAGATACGCAGTATTTT.

V usage is TRBV20-1 and J usage is TRBJ2-7; no clear D gene. Judging by the DNA end, TRBJ2-5 fits better; the J call may be wrong. CDR3 length equals 12 residues. Per the germline V gene, CDR1 is DFQATT and CDR2 is SNEGSKA (reference sequence). Here the CDR3 DNA reads TGCAGTGCTCTTCGGTCCCAAGAGACCCAGTACTTC. Encoded protein: CSALRSQETQYF.

The chain uses TRBV20-1 and TRBJ2-5; TRBD1 is a possible D gene (6 bases). Germline-derived CDR1 and CDR2 are DFQATT and SNEGSKA (reference sequence). V was cut by 6 bases and J by 0 bases, with 11 bases left in between. The CDR3 loop spans 13 amino acids. The CDR3 loop is CSAQGRHQETQYF. The CDR3 nucleotides read TGCAGTGCCCAGGGGCGTCACCAAGAGACCCAGTACTTC.

The chain combines TRBV7-9 with TRBJ2-1; the D gene is possibly TRBD2 (5 bases). The CDR3 spans 17 residues. V lost 1 base and J 0 bases, leaving 13 bases between the germline ends. Germline values: CDR1 SEHNR, CDR2 FQNEAQ (reference sequence). CDR3 nucleotide sequence: TGTGCCAGCAGCTTAGTGGGAGCCCCCAGCTCCTACAATGAGCAGTTCTTC. This codes for CASSLVGAPSSYNEQFF.

This clonotype occurred a few times. The CDR3 protein is CSARGRTARTSTDTQYF. CDR3 bases: TGCAGTGCTAGAGGCCGAACTGCTCGCACTAGCACAGATACGCAGTATTTT. V gene TRBV20-1 combines with J gene TRBJ2-3; D gene uncertain. Germline V gene data show CDR1 as DFQATT and CDR2 as SNEGSKA (reference sequence). Between the trimmed V and J ends, which lost 1 base and 0 bases, there was a span of 17 bases. The CDR3 is made up of 17 amino acids.

There are many counts of this clonotype. The CDR3 reads CASSEDSIKPDTQYF. The CDR3 DNA reads TGTGCCAGCTCAGAAGATTCCATAAAACCAGATACGCAGTATTTT. J is TRBJ2-3 and V is TRBV25-1; the D is unclear. V was shortened by 8 bases and J by 4 bases, with 19 bases between the two germline ends. This CDR3 has 15 amino acids. Germline values: CDR1 MGHDK, CDR2 SYGVNS.

The rearrangement uses TRBV7-3 and TRBJ2-3; 7 nucleotides line up with TRBD1. V was pared by 4 bases and J by 2 bases, with 3 bases of the junction left unmatched. Germline V CDR1 and CDR2: SGHTA, FQGTGA. CDR3 length: 14 residues. CDR3 nucleotides: TGTGCCAGCAGCTCGACAGGGTTCACAGATACGCAGTATTTT. Encoded protein: CASSSTGFTDTQYF.

The chain has TRBV12-3 or TRBV12-4 and TRBJ1-1; 7 nucleotides line up with TRBD1. The CDR3 runs to 14 residues. The trim removed 5 bases at V and 5 bases at J, leaving 8 bases unmatched. This CDR3 is CASSLTGIWTEAFF. The CDR3 DNA sequence: TGTGCCAGCAGTCTGACAGGGATTTGGACTGAAGCTTTCTTT.

The sample holds a few counts of this clonotype. V usage is TRBV7-2 and J usage is TRBJ2-3, with a possible D match to TRBD2 (6 bases). The V end was cut by 5 bases, the J end by 4 bases, with 10 bases between. The CDR3 extends over 13 amino acids. In germline, CDR1 is SGHTA, CDR2 FQGNSA. The CDR3 is CASSPRLADTQYF. In nucleotides, the CDR3 is TGTGCCAGCAGCCCTCGACTAGCAGATACGCAGTATTTT.

This clonotype was detected many times. The chain is built from TRBV27 and TRBJ2-1; D is undetermined. The CDR3 contains 13 residues. Deletions cut 6 bases from V and 0 bases from J, with 6 bases between. The germline gives CDR1 MNHEY, CDR2 SMNVEV (reference sequence). CDR3 bases: TGTGCCAGCAGCGGTAGCTCCTACAATGAGCAGTTCTTC. Translation gives CASSGSSYNEQFF.

The J gene is TRBJ2-1, the V gene TRBV7-2, with D perhaps TRBD1 (6 bases). CDR3 length: 16 residues. Germline values: CDR1 SGHTA, CDR2 FQGNSA. V lost 5 bases and J lost 0, with 14 bases in between. This CDR3 is CASSSHRAISYNEQFF. CDR3 coding DNA: TGTGCCAGCAGCAGTCACAGGGCAATCTCCTACAATGAGCAGTTCTTC. Supplemented by reference TRBV7-2 and TRBJ2-1, the full variable domain reads GAGVSQSPSNKVTEKGKDVELRCDPISGHTALYWYRQSLGQGLEFLIYFQGNSAPDKSGLPSDRFSAERTGGSVSTLTIQRTQQEDSAVYLCASSSHRAISYNEQFFGPGTRLTVL.